Listed below are T cell receptor beta chains from one sample, sequenced in a study of blood T cell repertoires in COVID-19. Measured with immunoSEQ multiplex PCR; TCRdb has only the in-frame clones, and not every one. Of around 160,000 clones listed, approximately 95% are singletons. What was sequenced was peripheral blood. These receptors originate from a woman aged 55 to 70 with COVID-19, enrolled during active disease. Both conserved end residues are part of each CDR3. D genes are given only for firm matches. Size tells how often a clone was seen (once, few, many) or the class of an expanded clone, and some rows leave it out.

D: -
V: TRBV2
J: TRBJ1-2
size: once
CDR3: CASTPDTYYGYTF
DNA: TGTGCCAGCACCCCGGACACCTACTATGGCTACACCTTC

D: -
V: TRBV6-5
J: TRBJ1-2
size: once
CDR3: CASRVQGDGYTF
DNA: TGTGCCAGCAGGGTACAGGGTGATGGCTACACCTTC

D: TRBD1
V: TRBV4-1
J: TRBJ1-5
size: -
CDR3: CASSQDSRGSNQPQHF
DNA: TGCGCCAGCAGCCAAGATTCCAGGGGGAGCAATCAGCCCCAGCATTTT

D: TRBD1
V: TRBV5-5
J: TRBJ1-6
size: -
CDR3: CASSIPGQGYSPLHF
DNA: TGTGCCAGCAGCATCCCGGGACAGGGGTATTCACCCCTCCACTTT

D: -
V: TRBV5-1
J: TRBJ1-6
size: once
CDR3: CASSYSQDSPLHF
DNA: TGCGCCAGCAGCTATTCACAGGATTCACCCCTCCACTTT

D: -
V: TRBV6-5
J: TRBJ2-3
size: -
CDR3: CASSYSRDSTDTQYF
DNA: TGTGCCAGCAGTTACTCGAGGGACTCCACAGATACGCAGTATTTT

D: -
V: TRBV4-2
J: TRBJ1-5
size: -
CDR3: CASSQDPMRSNQPQHF
DNA: TGTGCCAGCAGCCAAGATCCAATGAGGAGCAATCAGCCCCAGCATTTT

D: -
V: TRBV19
J: TRBJ1-4
size: -
CDR3: CASRVGQSEREKLFF
DNA: TGTGCCAGTAGGGTCGGACAGTCAGAACGGGAAAAACTGTTTTTT

D: TRBD1
V: TRBV4-3
J: TRBJ2-1
size: -
CDR3: CASSQAQGAYEQFF
DNA: TGCGCCAGCAGCCAGGCACAGGGGGCTTATGAGCAGTTCTTC

D: TRBD2
V: TRBV7-9
J: TRBJ2-2
size: -
CDR3: CASSLGFRGAGELFF
DNA: TGTGCCAGCAGCTTAGGCTTCCGGGGGGCCGGGGAGCTGTTTTTT

D: -
V: TRBV7-2
J: TRBJ1-2
size: -
CDR3: CASSLVRQDNGYTF
DNA: TGTGCCAGCAGCTTAGTGCGGCAGGACAATGGCTACACCTTC

D: TRBD1
V: TRBV15
J: TRBJ2-5
size: -
CDR3: CATSRSPDRGYQETQYF
DNA: TGTGCCACCAGCAGATCTCCGGACAGGGGGTACCAAGAGACCCAGTACTTC

D: TRBD1
V: TRBV19
J: TRBJ1-1
size: -
CDR3: CASRDRGGNTEAFF
DNA: TGTGCCAGTAGGGACAGGGGGGGAAACACTGAAGCTTTCTTT

D: -
V: TRBV5-4
J: TRBJ1-4
size: -
CDR3: CASSKNAGPNEKLFF
DNA: TGTGCCAGCAGCAAGAACGCGGGACCGAATGAAAAACTGTTTTTT

D: -
V: TRBV19
J: TRBJ1-5
size: -
CDR3: CASSIQGGNQPQHF
DNA: TGTGCCAGTAGCATACAAGGGGGCAATCAGCCCCAGCATTTT

D: TRBD2
V: TRBV6-4
J: TRBJ2-1
size: -
CDR3: CASSGASGDYNEQFF
DNA: TGTGCCAGCAGTGGAGCTAGCGGGGACTACAATGAGCAGTTCTTC

D: -
V: TRBV6-5
J: TRBJ1-6
size: once
CDR3: CASKPRRGSPLHF
DNA: TGTGCCAGCAAACCGCGACGAGGTTCACCCCTCCACTTT

D: -
V: TRBV6-5
J: TRBJ1-1
size: -
CDR3: CATRTGGTEAFF
DNA: TGTGCCACCAGAACGGGGGGGACTGAAGCTTTCTTT

D: TRBD2
V: TRBV20-1
J: TRBJ2-7
size: -
CDR3: CSASVSGGATYEQYF
DNA: TGCAGTGCTAGTGTAAGCGGGGGAGCAACCTACGAGCAGTACTTC

D: TRBD1
V: TRBV7-2
J: TRBJ1-1
size: -
CDR3: CASSLVGQGGTEAFF
DNA: TGTGCCAGCAGCTTAGTTGGGCAGGGGGGCACTGAAGCTTTCTTT

D: -
V: TRBV3-1/TRBV3-2
J: TRBJ1-1
size: -
CDR3: CASSPIGLGNTEAFF
DNA: TGTGCCAGCAGCCCCATCGGGTTAGGGAACACTGAAGCTTTCTTT

D: -
V: TRBV4-2
J: TRBJ2-1
size: -
CDR3: CASSQDRAGRNEQFF
DNA: TGTGCCAGCAGCCAAGATCGGGCAGGGAGGAATGAGCAGTTCTTC

D: -
V: TRBV15
J: TRBJ1-6
size: -
CDR3: CATSNPHGRQNSPLHF
DNA: TGTGCCACCAGCAACCCCCACGGTCGCCAAAATTCACCCCTCCACTTT

D: TRBD1
V: TRBV7-9
J: TRBJ1-5
size: -
CDR3: CASSLVGTGNHYSNQPQHF
DNA: TGTGCCAGCAGCTTAGTCGGGACAGGGAACCATTATAGCAATCAGCCCCAGCATTTT

D: TRBD2
V: TRBV2
J: TRBJ2-3
size: -
CDR3: CASRLSGDASTDTQYF
DNA: TGTGCCAGCCGACTTAGCGGGGACGCTAGCACAGATACGCAGTATTTT

D: -
V: TRBV6-2/TRBV6-3
J: TRBJ1-5
size: -
CDR3: CASSTLLFANSNQPQHF
DNA: TGTGCCAGCAGTACTCTACTGTTCGCTAATAGCAATCAGCCCCAGCATTTT

D: TRBD1
V: TRBV5-1
J: TRBJ2-1
size: -
CDR3: CASSLEDRVNEQFF
DNA: TGCGCCAGCAGCTTGGAGGACAGGGTAAATGAGCAGTTCTTC

D: TRBD2
V: TRBV18
J: TRBJ2-5
size: -
CDR3: CASSPPSGLQETQYF
DNA: TGTGCCAGCTCCCCACCTAGCGGGCTCCAAGAGACCCAGTACTTC

D: -
V: TRBV18
J: TRBJ1-2
size: once
CDR3: CASSPGGDYGYTF
DNA: TGTGCCAGCTCACCAGGGGGGGACTATGGCTACACCTTC

D: TRBD1
V: TRBV7-8
J: TRBJ1-5
size: once
CDR3: CASSPRGGTGFDQPQHF
DNA: TGTGCCAGCAGCCCTAGGGGGGGGACAGGGTTCGATCAGCCCCAGCATTTT

D: TRBD1
V: TRBV7-8
J: TRBJ1-1
size: -
CDR3: CASSLRRGQENTEAFF
DNA: TGTGCCAGCAGCTTAAGGAGGGGACAGGAAAACACTGAAGCTTTCTTT

D: TRBD1
V: TRBV5-1
J: TRBJ1-2
size: -
CDR3: CASRATGGLGYGYTF
DNA: TGCGCCAGCAGGGCGACAGGGGGCTTAGGCTATGGCTACACCTTC

D: -
V: TRBV27
J: TRBJ2-3
size: -
CDR3: CASSPSTDTQYF
DNA: TGTGCCAGCAGTCCGAGCACAGATACGCAGTATTTT

D: -
V: TRBV12-2
J: TRBJ2-2
size: -
CDR3: CASRLNYSTTQAGGFCTGELFF
DNA: TGTGCAAGTCGCTTAAATTACTCGACGACCCAGGCAGGGGGTTTTTGCACCGGGGAGCTGTTTTTT

D: -
V: TRBV7-9
J: TRBJ1-1
size: -
CDR3: CASSLDPGMETFF
DNA: TGTGCCAGCAGCTTAGATCCGGGGATGGAGACTTTCTTT

D: -
V: TRBV9
J: TRBJ1-2
size: -
CDR3: CASSVDSYGYTF
DNA: TGTGCCAGCAGCGTTGACAGCTATGGCTACACCTTC

D: -
V: TRBV2
J: TRBJ2-1
size: -
CDR3: CASSEGQTGVDEQFF
DNA: TGTGCCAGCAGTGAAGGGCAGACAGGAGTTGATGAGCAGTTCTTC

D: -
V: TRBV7-9
J: TRBJ1-1
size: -
CDR3: CASSLVWGDTEAFF
DNA: TGTGCCAGCAGCTTAGTATGGGGGGACACTGAAGCTTTCTTT

D: -
V: TRBV6-4
J: TRBJ1-3
size: few
CDR3: CASRYGNTIYF
DNA: TGTGCCAGCAGGTATGGAAACACCATATATTTT

D: -
V: TRBV5-1
J: TRBJ2-1
size: -
CDR3: CASSLQGLRYNEQFF
DNA: TGCGCCAGCAGCCTCCAGGGGCTACGGTACAATGAGCAGTTCTTC

D: TRBD1
V: TRBV6-2/TRBV6-3
J: TRBJ1-5
size: -
CDR3: CASSSTSGGIQPQHF
DNA: TGTGCCAGCAGTTCCACCTCAGGGGGCATACAGCCCCAGCATTTT

D: TRBD2
V: TRBV4-3
J: TRBJ2-3
size: -
CDR3: CASSQLGRGGTDTQYF
DNA: TGCGCCAGCAGCCAATTGGGGCGGGGGGGCACAGATACGCAGTATTTT

D: TRBD2
V: TRBV30
J: TRBJ2-5
size: -
CDR3: CAWSVFGTGTSRETQYF
DNA: TGTGCCTGGAGTGTATTCGGGACTGGGACTAGCAGGGAGACCCAGTACTTC

D: TRBD1
V: TRBV2
J: TRBJ2-5
size: -
CDR3: CASSNALGRGLETQYF
DNA: TGTGCCAGCAGCAATGCCCTCGGCAGGGGGTTGGAGACCCAGTACTTC